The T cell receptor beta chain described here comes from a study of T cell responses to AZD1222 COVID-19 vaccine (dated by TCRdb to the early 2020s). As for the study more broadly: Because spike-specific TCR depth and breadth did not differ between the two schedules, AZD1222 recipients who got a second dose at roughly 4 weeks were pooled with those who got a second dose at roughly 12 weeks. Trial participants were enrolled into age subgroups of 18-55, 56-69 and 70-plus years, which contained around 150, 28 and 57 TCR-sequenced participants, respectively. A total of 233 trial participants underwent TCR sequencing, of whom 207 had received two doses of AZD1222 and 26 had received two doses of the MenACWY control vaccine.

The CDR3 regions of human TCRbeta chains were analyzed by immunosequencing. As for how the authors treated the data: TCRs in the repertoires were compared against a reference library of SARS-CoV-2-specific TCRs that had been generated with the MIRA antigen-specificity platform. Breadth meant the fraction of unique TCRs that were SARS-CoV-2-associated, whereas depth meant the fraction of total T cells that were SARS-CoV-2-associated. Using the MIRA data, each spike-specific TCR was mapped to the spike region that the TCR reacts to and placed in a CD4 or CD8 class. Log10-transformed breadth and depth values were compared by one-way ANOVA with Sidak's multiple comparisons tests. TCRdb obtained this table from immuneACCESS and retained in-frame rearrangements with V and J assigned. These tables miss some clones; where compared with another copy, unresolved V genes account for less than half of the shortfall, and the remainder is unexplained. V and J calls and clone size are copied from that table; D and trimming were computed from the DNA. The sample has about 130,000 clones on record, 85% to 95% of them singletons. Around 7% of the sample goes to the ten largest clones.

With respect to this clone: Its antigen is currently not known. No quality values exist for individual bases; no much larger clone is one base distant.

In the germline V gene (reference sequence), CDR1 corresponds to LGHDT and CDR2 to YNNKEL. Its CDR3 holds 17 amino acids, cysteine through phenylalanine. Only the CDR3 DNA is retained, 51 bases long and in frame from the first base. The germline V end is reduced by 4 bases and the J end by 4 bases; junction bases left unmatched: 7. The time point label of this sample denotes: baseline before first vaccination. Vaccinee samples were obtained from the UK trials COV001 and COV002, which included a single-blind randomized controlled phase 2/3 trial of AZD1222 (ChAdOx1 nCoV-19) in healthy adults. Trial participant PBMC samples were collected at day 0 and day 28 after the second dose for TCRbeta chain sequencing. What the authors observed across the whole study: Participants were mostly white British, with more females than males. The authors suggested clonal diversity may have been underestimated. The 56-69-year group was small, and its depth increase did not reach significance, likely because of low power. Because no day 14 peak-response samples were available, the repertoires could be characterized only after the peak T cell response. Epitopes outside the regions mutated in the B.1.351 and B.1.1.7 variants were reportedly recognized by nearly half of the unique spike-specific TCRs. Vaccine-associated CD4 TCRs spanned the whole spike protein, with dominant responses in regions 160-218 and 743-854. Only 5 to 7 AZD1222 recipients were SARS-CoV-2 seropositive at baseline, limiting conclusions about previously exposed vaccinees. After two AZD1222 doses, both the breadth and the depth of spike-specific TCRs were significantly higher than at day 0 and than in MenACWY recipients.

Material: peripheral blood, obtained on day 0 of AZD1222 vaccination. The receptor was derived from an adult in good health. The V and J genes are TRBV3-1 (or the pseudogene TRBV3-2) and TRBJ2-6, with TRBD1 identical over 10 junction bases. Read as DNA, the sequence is TGTGCCAGCAGCCCCCGGGACAGGGGTTCAGGGGCCAACGTCCTGACTTTC. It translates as CASSPRDRGSGANVLTF.